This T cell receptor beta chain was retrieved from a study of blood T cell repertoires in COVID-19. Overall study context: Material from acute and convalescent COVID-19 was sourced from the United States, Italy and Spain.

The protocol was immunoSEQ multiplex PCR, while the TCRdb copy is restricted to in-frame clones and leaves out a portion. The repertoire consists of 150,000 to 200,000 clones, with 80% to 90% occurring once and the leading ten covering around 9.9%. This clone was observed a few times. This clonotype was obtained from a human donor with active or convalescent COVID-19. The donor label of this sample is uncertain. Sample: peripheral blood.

The CDR3 here is CASRAAGGQETQYF. The CDR3 DNA reads TGTGCCAGCAGGGCGGCGGGAGGGCAAGAGACCCAGTACTTC. The chain couples TRBV6-4 to TRBJ2-5; TRBD2 matches at 9 bases. CDR1 is MRHNA and CDR2 is SNTAGT in the germline V gene. Losses at the gene ends were 6 bases for V and 2 bases for J; bases not matched to a gene: 4. The CDR3 consists of 14 residues.